The T cell receptor (beta chain) under discussion was sequenced for a study of T cell changes during pregnancy in multiple sclerosis. The CDR3 length is 15 residues. Germline V CDR1 and CDR2: WSHSY, SAAADI. Trimming took 3 bases from V and 5 from J, leaving 15 bases between them. Produced via immunoSEQ multiplex PCR; TCRdb's table is partial and in-frame only. The top ten clones hold about 1.7% of a sample with tens of thousands of clones, nearly 90% of them seen once. The chain recombines TRBV10-2 with TRBJ2-3, with a possible D match to TRBD2 (6 bases). The source is a female donor with multiple sclerosis, enrolled in a pregnancy study. The sequencing here drew on peripheral blood, taken in the first trimester of pregnancy. CDR3 sequence: CASSDVAALLDTQYF. The CDR3 nucleotides are TGCGCCAGCAGTGATGTAGCGGCATTATTAGATACGCAGTATTTT.